This record concerns one T cell receptor (beta chain) sequence. The CDR3 runs 14 residues. Germline-derived CDR1 and CDR2 are LNHNV and YYDKDF (reference sequence). Trimming cost V 0 bases and J 3 bases, with 9 bases left between them. The data stem from a study of T cell responses to AZD1222 COVID-19 vaccine. The assay was immunoSEQ multiplex PCR, and TCRdb's table has in-frame clones only and misses some. The sample includes about 76,000 clones, roughly 88% of them seen just once. The material sequenced was peripheral blood, taken on day 0 of AZD1222 vaccination. V usage is TRBV15 and J usage is TRBJ2-7, with a tentative D call TRBD2 (5 bases). The sequence came from an adult in good health. The CDR3 loop is CATSRDRGIYEQYF. The CDR3 nucleotides read TGTGCCACCAGCAGAGATCGGGGAATCTACGAGCAGTACTTC.